This TCR beta chain was observed in a study of blood T cell repertoires in COVID-19. The method was immunoSEQ multiplex PCR; TCRdb's version includes in-frame clones alone and lacks a portion of them. The data contain roughly 79,000 clones, around 80% of them singletons. V was pared by 6 bases and J by 1 base, with 16 bases between. This CDR3 contains 16 residues. Germline assignment: CDR1 SNHLY and CDR2 FYNNEI. This chain connects TRBV2 to TRBJ1-5; D uncertain. The TCR was taken from a man aged 55-75 years with active or convalescent COVID-19. What was sequenced was peripheral blood. The CDR3 here is CASSGGSGWSNQPQHF. CDR3 in DNA: TGTGCCAGCAGCGGCGGGTCCGGGTGGAGCAATCAGCCCCAGCATTTT.